The 17 T cell receptor beta chains below come from one sample, sequenced in a study of blood T cell repertoires in COVID-19. Generated by immunoSEQ multiplex PCR, the TCRdb table keeps only in-frame clones and is missing some. Found here are around 95,000 clones, roughly 79% of them singletons; the top ten hold about 12%. The sample was peripheral blood. The receptors derive from a woman in her 70s with acute or convalescent COVID-19.

The V call is TRBV7-8, the J call TRBJ1-4; 7 bases align to TRBD1. V was clipped by 5 bases and J by 7 bases; unmatched bases: 10. Per the germline V gene, CDR1 is SGHVS and CDR2 is FQNEAQ. The CDR3 extends over 15 amino acids. CDR3 in DNA: TGTGCCAGCAGCGCAGACAGGGTCCGGGGTGAAAAACTGTTTTTT. It encodes CASSADRVRGEKLFF.

The chain recombines TRBV12-3 or TRBV12-4 with TRBJ1-1; D is unclear. This CDR3 region has 10 residues. The V and J ends lost 6 bases and 6 bases respectively, with 5 bases between them. CDR3 nucleotides: TGTGCCAGCAGCCTACCTGAAGCTTTCTTT. It encodes CASSLPEAFF.

The chain combines TRBV11-3 with TRBJ2-5; D is undetermined. Trimming shortened V by 0 bases and J by 5 bases, and 4 bases separated the two germline ends. Germline V gene data show CDR1 as SGHNT and CDR2 as YENEEA. CDR3 length: 12 residues. The DNA of the CDR3 is TGTGCCAGCAGCTTAGACGGGGAGACCCAGTACTTC. Protein: CASSLDGETQYF.

V gene TRBV20-1 combines with J gene TRBJ1-1; D unclear. Per germline, CDR1 DFQATT and CDR2 SNEGSKA (reference sequence). Trimming took off 5 bases at V and 7 bases at J, with 11 bases between the two ends. This CDR3 has 11 amino acids. CDR3 in DNA: TGCAGTGCTGCGTTGGTCGGTGAAGCTTTCTTT. This encodes CSAALVGEAFF.

The chain links TRBV20-1 to TRBJ1-2; D remains unclear. Germline CDR1 is DFQATT and CDR2 is SNEGSKA (reference sequence). Trimming shortened V by 8 bases and J by 6 bases, and 13 bases separated the two germline ends. The CDR3 sequence is 11 residues long. CDR3 DNA: TGCAGTAAGGAAAGAGGGAATGGCTACACCTTC. Translation gives CSKERGNGYTF.

V is TRBV19 and J is TRBJ1-6, with 9 bases identical to TRBD1. This CDR3 region has 13 residues. CDR1 and CDR2 from the germline V gene are LNHDA and SQIVND (reference sequence). The V segment lost 10 bases and the J segment 7 bases; nucleotides outside the gene matches: 5. In DNA form, the CDR3 reads TGTGCCACTAGAGACAGGGGGAATTCACCCCTCCACTTT. Residues: CATRDRGNSPLHF.

This sequence joins TRBV5-1 and TRBJ2-1, with 8 positions matching TRBD1. The germline CDR1 and CDR2 sequences are SGHRS and YFSETQ. The CDR3 spans 17 residues. V dropped 0 bases and J dropped 4; count of bases not matched to a gene: 9. CDR3 region: CASSLELWQGAYNEQFF. DNA of the CDR3: TGCGCCAGCAGCTTGGAATTGTGGCAGGGGGCGTACAATGAGCAGTTCTTC.

CDR3 bases: TGTGCCAGCAGCTTATCTTCTCCTCAGCCCCAGCATTTT. Translated: CASSLSSPQPQHF. The chain links TRBV7-2 to TRBJ1-5, with D unclear. The CDR3 contains 13 residues. V dropped 2 bases and J dropped 6 bases, with 8 bases sitting between them. Germline loops: CDR1 SGHTA, CDR2 FQGNSA.

This CDR3 is CASRTGTGAPYEQYV. In nucleotides, the CDR3 is TGTGCCAGCAGAACCGGGACAGGGGCCCCCTACGAGCAGTACGTC. V is TRBV28 and J is TRBJ2-7, with 10 bases fitting TRBD1. J lost 2 bases, V lost 6 bases, and 7 bases had no gene match. Germline loops: CDR1 MDHEN, CDR2 SYDVKM. The CDR3 covers 15 residues.

This rearrangement joins TRBV5-4 to TRBJ2-5, with TRBD1 as a possible D gene (6 bases). CDR1 SGHNT and CDR2 YYREEE come from the germline V gene (reference sequence). Trimming left V 1 base short and J 5 bases short, with 9 bases between. The CDR3 is 13 residues long. Here the CDR3 reads CASSLWGRETQYF. CDR3 bases: TGTGCCAGCAGCTTGTGGGGGCGGGAGACCCAGTACTTC.

The chain uses TRBV5-6 and TRBJ1-1; weak D call: TRBD1 (6 bases). CDR3 length: 16 residues. V was clipped by 4 bases and J by 0 bases, with 16 bases between them. In germline, CDR1 is SGHDT, CDR2 YYEEEE. The CDR3 region is CASSPTRQVMNTEAFF. The CDR3 DNA reads TGTGCCAGCAGCCCAACCCGACAGGTAATGAACACTGAAGCTTTCTTT.

This clone was detected a few times. CDR3 loop: CASGTGRNTEAFF. The CDR3 DNA is TGTGCCAGCGGCACAGGGAGGAACACTGAAGCTTTCTTT. The chain links TRBV11-2 to TRBJ1-1; TRBD1 might be the D (6 bases). This CDR3 is built from 13 residues. CDR1 and CDR2 from the germline V gene are SGHAT and FQNNGV. V was trimmed by 8 bases and J by 1 base, leaving 11 bases between them.

Note on this clone: At one end the junction does not follow the germline gene, possibly because of a read error. The chain carries TRBV5-1 and TRBJ2-6; no firm D call. Per the germline V gene, CDR1 is SGHRS and CDR2 is YFSETQ. The CDR3 has 17 amino acids. The CDR3 sequence: CASTLSSLSSGANVLTF. The CDR3 DNA follows: TGCGCCAGCACCTTGAGTAGCCTTAGCTCTGGGGCCAACGTCCTGACTTTC.

The gene calls are TRBV7-2 and TRBJ1-4, with unresolved D. Germline V CDR1 and CDR2: SGHTA, FQGNSA. V was shortened by 4 bases and J by 0 bases, with 9 bases between the two germline ends. The CDR3 is 15 amino acids. The CDR3 is CASSYSGSTNEKLFF. The CDR3 DNA reads TGTGCCAGCAGCTACTCAGGCTCAACTAATGAAAAACTGTTTTTT.

The V gene is TRBV2, the J gene TRBJ1-1; 8 bases align to TRBD1. This CDR3 is built from 13 residues. Per germline, CDR1 SNHLY and CDR2 FYNNEI. Germline trimming cut 6 bases from V and 10 bases from J; bases unmatched to any gene: 10. Here the CDR3 reads CASSLDRDRGAFF. In DNA form, the CDR3 reads TGTGCCAGCAGCCTGGACAGGGATCGGGGAGCTTTCTTT. Together with reference TRBV2 and TRBJ1-1, the CDR3 gives the full variable domain: EPEVTQTPSHQVTQMGQEVILRCVPISNHLYFYWYRQILGQKVEFLVSFYNNEISEKSEIFDDQFSVERPDGSNFTLKIRSTKLEDSAMYFCASSLDRDRGAFFGQGTRLTVV.

This rearrangement joins TRBV2 to TRBJ2-1; 9 bases match TRBD1. The CDR3 spans 12 residues. The V gene's germline CDR1 is SNHLY and CDR2 FYNNEI. V gave up 6 bases and J gave up 8 bases; unmatched junction bases: 2. The CDR3 DNA reads TGTGCCAGCAGAGACAGGGGGGATGAGCAGTTCTTC. Amino acid sequence: CASRDRGDEQFF.

The V call is TRBV12-3 or TRBV12-4, the J call TRBJ2-1; tentative D call: TRBD2 (6 bases). The CDR3 spans 12 residues. V was shortened by 2 bases and J by 10 bases, with 9 bases between the two germline ends. The CDR3 region has the DNA TGTGCCAGCAGTTTATCGGGGAGGGAGCAGTTCTTC. Residues: CASSLSGREQFF.